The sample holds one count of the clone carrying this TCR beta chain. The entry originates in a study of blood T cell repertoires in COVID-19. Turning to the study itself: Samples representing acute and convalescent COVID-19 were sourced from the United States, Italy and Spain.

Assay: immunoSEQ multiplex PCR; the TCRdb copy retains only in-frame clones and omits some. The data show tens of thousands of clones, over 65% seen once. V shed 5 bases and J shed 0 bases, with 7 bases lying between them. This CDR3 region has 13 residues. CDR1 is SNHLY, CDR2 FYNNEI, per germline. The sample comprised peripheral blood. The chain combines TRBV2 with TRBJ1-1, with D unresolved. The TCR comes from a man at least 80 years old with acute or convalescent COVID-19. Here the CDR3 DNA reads TGTGCCAGCAGTCCCCATCTGAACACTGAAGCTTTCTTT. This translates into CASSPHLNTEAFF.